This TCR beta chain originates from a study of shared clonotypes between healthy human individuals. Study-wide findings and caveats: Sampling was confined to blood; repertoires within tissues likely differ.

At the deep level, the assay was run. The sequencing of unsorted PBMC DNA took place on ten immunoSEQ deep assay plates. The data were produced by immunoSEQ multiplex PCR, yet TCRdb's version contains in-frame clones alone and is incomplete. The sample lists about 470,000 clones; around 79% were seen once. This clone was counted between two and nine times. The antigen is undetermined. The healthy adult donors were HIV-negative and reported no recent acute infections or vaccinations. Germline V gene data show CDR1 as SGHDT and CDR2 as YYEEEE. The ends were cut back, 4 bases at V and 2 bases at J, with 12 bases in the middle. This CDR3 region has 14 residues.

The source is a woman aged 40-49 years in good health. Some clones in this sample may be carry-over from other donors' samples. The sequenced sample was PBMCs. This chain joins TRBV5-6 and TRBJ1-1, with D possibly matching TRBD1 (5 bases). The CDR3 nucleotides are TGTGCCAGCAGCGTGGGACCGCACAACACTGAAGCTTTCTTT. Its translation is CASSVGPHNTEAFF.